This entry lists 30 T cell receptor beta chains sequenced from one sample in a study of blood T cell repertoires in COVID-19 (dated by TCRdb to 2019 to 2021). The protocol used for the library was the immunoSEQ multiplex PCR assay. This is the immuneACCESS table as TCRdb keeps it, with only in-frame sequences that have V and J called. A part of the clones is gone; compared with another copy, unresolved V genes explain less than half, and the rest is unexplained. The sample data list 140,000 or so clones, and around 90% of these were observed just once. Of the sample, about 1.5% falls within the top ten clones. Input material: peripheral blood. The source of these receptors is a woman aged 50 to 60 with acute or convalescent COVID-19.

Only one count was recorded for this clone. This CDR3 reads CASIIEESSYNSPLHF. CDR3 nucleotide sequence: TGTGCCAGCATTATAGAGGAGAGCTCCTATAATTCACCCCTCCACTTT. The J gene is TRBJ1-6, the V gene TRBV21-1. TRBV21-1 is tagged as a pseudogene. The CDR3 covers 16 residues.

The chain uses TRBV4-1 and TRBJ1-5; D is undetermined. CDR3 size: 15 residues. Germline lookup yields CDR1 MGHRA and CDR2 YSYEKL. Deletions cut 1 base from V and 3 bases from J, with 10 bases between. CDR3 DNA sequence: TGCGCCAGCAGCCAAGCCCGGGATCCCAATCAGCCCCAGCATTTT. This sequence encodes CASSQARDPNQPQHF.

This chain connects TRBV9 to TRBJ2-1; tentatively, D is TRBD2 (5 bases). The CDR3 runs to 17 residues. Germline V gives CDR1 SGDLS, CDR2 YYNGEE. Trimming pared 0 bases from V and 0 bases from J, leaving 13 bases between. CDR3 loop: CASSVVSVHASYNEQFF. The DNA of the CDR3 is TGTGCCAGCAGCGTAGTTAGCGTCCACGCCTCCTACAATGAGCAGTTCTTC.

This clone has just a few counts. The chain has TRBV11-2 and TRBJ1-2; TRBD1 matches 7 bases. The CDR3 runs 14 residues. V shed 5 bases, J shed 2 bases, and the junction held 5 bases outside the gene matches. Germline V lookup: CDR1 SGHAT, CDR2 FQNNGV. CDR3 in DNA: TGTGCCAGCAGCACGCCGACAGGGAACTATGGCTACACCTTC. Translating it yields CASSTPTGNYGYTF. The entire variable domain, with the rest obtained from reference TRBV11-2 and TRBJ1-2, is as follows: EAGVAQSPRYKIIEKRQSVAFWCNPISGHATLYWYQQILGQGPKLLIQFQNNGVVDDSQLPKDRFSAERLKGVDSTLKIQPAKLEDSAVYLCASSTPTGNYGYTFGSGTRLTVV.

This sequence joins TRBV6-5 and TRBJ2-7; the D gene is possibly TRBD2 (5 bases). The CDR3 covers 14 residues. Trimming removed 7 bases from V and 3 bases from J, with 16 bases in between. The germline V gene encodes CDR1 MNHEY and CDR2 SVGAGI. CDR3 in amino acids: CASKRDSSYYEQYF. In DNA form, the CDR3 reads TGTGCCAGCAAACGGGATAGTTCTTACTACGAGCAGTACTTC.

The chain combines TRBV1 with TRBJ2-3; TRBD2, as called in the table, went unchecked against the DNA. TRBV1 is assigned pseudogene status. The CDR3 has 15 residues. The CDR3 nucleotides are TGCACCAGCAGCCGCGGACTAGCGGGAGAAGATACGCAGTATTTT. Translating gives CTSSRGLAGEDTQYF.

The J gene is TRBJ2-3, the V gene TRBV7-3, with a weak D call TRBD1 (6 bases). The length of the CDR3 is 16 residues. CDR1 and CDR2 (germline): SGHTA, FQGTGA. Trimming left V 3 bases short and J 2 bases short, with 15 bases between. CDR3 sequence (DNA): TGTGCCAGCAGCTTGGCACACAGGGTCCCCACAGATACGCAGTATTTT. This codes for CASSLAHRVPTDTQYF.

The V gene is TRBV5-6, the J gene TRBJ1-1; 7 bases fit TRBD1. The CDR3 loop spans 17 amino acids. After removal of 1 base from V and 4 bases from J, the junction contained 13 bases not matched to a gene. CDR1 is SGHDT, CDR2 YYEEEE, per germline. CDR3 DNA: TGTGCCAGCAGCTTGTTGGGCAGGGGGGCGAGTAGCACTGAAGCTTTCTTT. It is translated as CASSLLGRGASSTEAFF. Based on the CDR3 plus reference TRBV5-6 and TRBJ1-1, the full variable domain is DAGVTQSPTHLIKTRGQQVTLRCSPKSGHDTVSWYQQALGQGPQFIFQYYEEEERQRGNFPDRFSGHQFPNYSSELNVNALLLGDSALYLCASSLLGRGASSTEAFFGQGTRLTVV.

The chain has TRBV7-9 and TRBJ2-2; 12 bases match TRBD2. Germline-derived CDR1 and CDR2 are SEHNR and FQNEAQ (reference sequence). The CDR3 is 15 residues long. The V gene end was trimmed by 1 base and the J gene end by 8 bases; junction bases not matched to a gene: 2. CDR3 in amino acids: CASSLVTSGSGELFF. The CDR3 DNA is TGTGCCAGCAGCTTAGTGACTAGCGGGAGTGGGGAGCTGTTTTTT.

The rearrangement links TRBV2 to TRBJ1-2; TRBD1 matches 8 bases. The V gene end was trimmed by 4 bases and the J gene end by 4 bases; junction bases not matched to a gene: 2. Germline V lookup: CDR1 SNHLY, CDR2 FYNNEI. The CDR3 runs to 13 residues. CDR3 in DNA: TGTGCCAGCAGTGCGGACAGGGCCTATGGCTACACCTTC. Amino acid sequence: CASSADRAYGYTF. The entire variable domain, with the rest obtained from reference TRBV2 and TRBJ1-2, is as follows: EPEVTQTPSHQVTQMGQEVILRCVPISNHLYFYWYRQILGQKVEFLVSFYNNEISEKSEIFDDQFSVERPDGSNFTLKIRSTKLEDSAMYFCASSADRAYGYTFGSGTRLTVV.

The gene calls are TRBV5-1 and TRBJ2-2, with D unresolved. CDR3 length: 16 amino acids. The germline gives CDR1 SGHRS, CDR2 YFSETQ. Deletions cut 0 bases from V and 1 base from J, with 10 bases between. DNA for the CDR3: TGCGCCAGCAGCTTGGAGGTCCGACAGAACACCGGGGAGCTGTTTTTT. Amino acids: CASSLEVRQNTGELFF.

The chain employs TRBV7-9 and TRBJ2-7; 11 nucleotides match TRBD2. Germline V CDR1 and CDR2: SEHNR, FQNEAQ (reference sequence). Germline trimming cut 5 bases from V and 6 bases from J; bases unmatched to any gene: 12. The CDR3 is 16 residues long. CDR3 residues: CASSGTSGHNPREQYF. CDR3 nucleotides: TGTGCCAGCAGCGGGACTAGCGGACATAACCCTCGCGAGCAGTACTTC.

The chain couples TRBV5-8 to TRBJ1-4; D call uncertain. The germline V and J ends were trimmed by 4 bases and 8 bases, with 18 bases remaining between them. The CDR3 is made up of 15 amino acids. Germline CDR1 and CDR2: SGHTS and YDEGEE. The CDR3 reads CASSPRWRVEEKLFF. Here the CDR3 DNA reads TGTGCCAGCAGCCCCAGGTGGAGGGTGGAGGAAAAACTGTTTTTT.

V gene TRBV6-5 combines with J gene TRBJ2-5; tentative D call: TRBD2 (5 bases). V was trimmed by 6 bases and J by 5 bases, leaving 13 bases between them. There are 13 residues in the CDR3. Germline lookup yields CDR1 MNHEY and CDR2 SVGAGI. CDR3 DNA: TGTGCCAGCAGGTGGCTAGCCCACGAGACCCAGTACTTC. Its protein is CASRWLAHETQYF.

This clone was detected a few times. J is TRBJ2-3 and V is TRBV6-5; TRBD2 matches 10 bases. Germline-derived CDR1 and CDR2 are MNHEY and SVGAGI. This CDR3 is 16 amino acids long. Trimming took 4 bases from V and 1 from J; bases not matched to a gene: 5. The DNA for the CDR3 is TGTGCCAGCAGTTTCGCCCTAGCGGGAGGCACAGATACGCAGTATTTT. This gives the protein CASSFALAGGTDTQYF.

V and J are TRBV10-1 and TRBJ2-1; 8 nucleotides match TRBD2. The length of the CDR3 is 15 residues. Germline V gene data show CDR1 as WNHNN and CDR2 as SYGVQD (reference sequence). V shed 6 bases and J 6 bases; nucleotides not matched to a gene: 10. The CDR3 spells CASSAGTGGSNEQFF. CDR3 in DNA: TGCGCCAGCAGCGCCGGGACGGGAGGGTCCAATGAGCAGTTCTTC.

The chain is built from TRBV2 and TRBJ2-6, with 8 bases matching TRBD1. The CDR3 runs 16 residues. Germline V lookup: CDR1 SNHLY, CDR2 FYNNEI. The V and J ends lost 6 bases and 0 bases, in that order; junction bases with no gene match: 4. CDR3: CASSEQGDSGANVLTF. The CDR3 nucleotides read TGTGCCAGCAGCGAACAGGGGGACTCTGGGGCCAACGTCCTGACTTTC. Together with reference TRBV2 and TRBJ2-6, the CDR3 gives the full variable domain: EPEVTQTPSHQVTQMGQEVILRCVPISNHLYFYWYRQILGQKVEFLVSFYNNEISEKSEIFDDQFSVERPDGSNFTLKIRSTKLEDSAMYFCASSEQGDSGANVLTFGAGSRLTVL.

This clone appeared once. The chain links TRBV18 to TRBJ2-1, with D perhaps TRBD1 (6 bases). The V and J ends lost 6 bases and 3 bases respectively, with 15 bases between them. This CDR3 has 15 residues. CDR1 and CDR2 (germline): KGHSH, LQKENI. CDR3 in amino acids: CASSSGTRNYNEQFF. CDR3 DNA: TGTGCCAGCTCTTCCGGGACACGGAACTACAATGAGCAGTTCTTC.

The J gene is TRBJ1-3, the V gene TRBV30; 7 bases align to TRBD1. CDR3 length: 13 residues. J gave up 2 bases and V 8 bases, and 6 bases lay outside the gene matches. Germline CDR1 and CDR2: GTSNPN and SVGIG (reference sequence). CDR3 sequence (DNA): TGTGCCGGGTACAGGGGCGCTGGAAACACCATATATTTT. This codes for CAGYRGAGNTIYF.

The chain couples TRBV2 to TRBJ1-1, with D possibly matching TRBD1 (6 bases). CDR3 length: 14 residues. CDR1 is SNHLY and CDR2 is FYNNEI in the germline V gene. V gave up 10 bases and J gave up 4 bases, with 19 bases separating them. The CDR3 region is CATTLEGVFTEAFF. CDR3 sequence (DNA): TGTGCCACCACCTTAGAGGGGGTATTCACTGAAGCTTTCTTT.

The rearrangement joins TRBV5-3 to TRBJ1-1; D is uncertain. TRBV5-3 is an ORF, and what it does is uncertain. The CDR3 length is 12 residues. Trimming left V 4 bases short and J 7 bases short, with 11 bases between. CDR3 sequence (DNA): TGTGCCAGAAGCCCGTGCGGAGGTGAAGCTTTCTTT. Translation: CARSPCGGEAFF.

CDR3: CASSFFGGGNTGELFF. The CDR3 DNA reads as TGTGCCAGCAGCTTCTTTGGGGGAGGGAACACCGGGGAGCTGTTTTTT. V is TRBV9 and J is TRBJ2-2, with D tentatively TRBD2 (6 bases). CDR1 is SGDLS, CDR2 YYNGEE, per germline. The CDR3 sequence is 16 residues long. V gave up 4 bases and J gave up 1 base, with 14 bases separating them.

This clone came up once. CDR3 protein: CASSLPTGTKETQYF. In DNA form, the CDR3 reads TGTGCCAGTAGTCTCCCCACCGGGACAAAAGAGACCCAGTACTTC. This rearrangement joins TRBV19 to TRBJ2-5, with a tentative D call TRBD1 (6 bases). Germline V gene sequence: CDR1 LNHDA, CDR2 SQIVND (reference sequence). This CDR3 has 15 amino acids. V was cut by 5 bases and J by 3 bases, with 16 bases left in between. Supplemented by reference TRBV19 and TRBJ2-5, the full variable domain reads DGGITQSPKYLFRKEGQNVTLSCEQNLNHDAMYWYRQDPGQGLRLIYYSQIVNDFQKGDIAEGYSVSREKKESFPLTVTSAQKNPTAFYLCASSLPTGTKETQYFGPGTRLLVL.

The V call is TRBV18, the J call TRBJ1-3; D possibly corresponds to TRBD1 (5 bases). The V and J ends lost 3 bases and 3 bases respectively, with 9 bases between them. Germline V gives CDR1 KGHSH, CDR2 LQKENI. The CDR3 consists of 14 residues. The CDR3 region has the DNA TGTGCCAGCTCACCTCAGGGCGATGGAAACACCATATATTTT. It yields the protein CASSPQGDGNTIYF.

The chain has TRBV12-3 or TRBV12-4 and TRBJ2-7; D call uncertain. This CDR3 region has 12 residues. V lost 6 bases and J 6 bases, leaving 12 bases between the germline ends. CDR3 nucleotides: TGTGCCAGCAGCCCCCGCGCTAGCGAGCAGTACTTC. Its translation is CASSPRASEQYF.

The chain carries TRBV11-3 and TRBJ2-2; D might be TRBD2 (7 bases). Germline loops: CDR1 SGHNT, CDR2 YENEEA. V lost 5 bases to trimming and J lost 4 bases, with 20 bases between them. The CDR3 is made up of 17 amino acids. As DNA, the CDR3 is TGTGCCAGCAGCCCCCCCGTTGGGGGGGGCGTCACCGGGGAGCTGTTTTTT. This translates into CASSPPVGGGVTGELFF.

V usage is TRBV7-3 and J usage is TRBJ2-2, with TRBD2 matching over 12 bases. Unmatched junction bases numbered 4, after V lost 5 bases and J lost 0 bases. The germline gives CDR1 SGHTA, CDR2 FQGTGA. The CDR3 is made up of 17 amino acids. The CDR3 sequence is CASSNGLAGPNTGELFF. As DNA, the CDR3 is TGTGCCAGCAGCAACGGACTAGCGGGGCCGAACACCGGGGAGCTGTTTTTT.

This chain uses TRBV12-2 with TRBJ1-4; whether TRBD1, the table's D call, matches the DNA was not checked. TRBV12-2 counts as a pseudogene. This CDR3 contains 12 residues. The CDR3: CASRLATGELFF. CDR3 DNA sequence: TGTGCAAGTCGCTTAGCCACAGGAGAACTGTTTTTT.

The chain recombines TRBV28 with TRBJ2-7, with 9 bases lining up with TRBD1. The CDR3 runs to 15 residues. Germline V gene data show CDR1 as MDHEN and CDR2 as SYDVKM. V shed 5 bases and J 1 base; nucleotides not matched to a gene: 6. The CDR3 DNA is TGTGCCAGCAGTGCACCCGGGACAGGGTCCTACGAGCAGTACTTC. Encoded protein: CASSAPGTGSYEQYF. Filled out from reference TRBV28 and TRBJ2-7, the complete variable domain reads DVKVTQSSRYLVKRTGEKVFLECVQDMDHENMFWYRQDPGLGLRLIYFSYDVKMKEKGDIPEGYSVSREKKERFSLILESASTNQTSMYLCASSAPGTGSYEQYFGPGTRLTVT.

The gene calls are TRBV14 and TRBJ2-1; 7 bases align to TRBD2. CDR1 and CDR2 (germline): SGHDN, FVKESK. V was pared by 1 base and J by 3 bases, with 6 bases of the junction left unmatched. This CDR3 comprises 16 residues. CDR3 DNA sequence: TGTGCCAGCAGCCAAGCAGGACTAGTAGGCTACAATGAGCAGTTCTTC. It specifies CASSQAGLVGYNEQFF.